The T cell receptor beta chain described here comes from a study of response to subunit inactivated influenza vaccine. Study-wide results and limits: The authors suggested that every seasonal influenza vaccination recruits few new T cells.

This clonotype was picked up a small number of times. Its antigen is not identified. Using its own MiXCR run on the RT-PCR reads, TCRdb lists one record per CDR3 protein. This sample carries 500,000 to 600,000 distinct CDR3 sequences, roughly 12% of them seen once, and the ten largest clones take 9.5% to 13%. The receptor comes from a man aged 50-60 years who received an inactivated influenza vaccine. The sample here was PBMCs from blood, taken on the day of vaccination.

The CDR3 protein is CAWSVPQNARDNEQFF. As DNA, the CDR3 is TGTGCCTGGAGTGTACCACAAAACGCGCGAGACAATGAGCAGTTCTTC. The chain recombines TRBV30 with TRBJ2-1; D is unclear. CDR3 size: 16 residues. V shed 0 bases and J shed 5 bases, with 17 bases lying between them. Germline V CDR1 and CDR2: GTSNPN, SVGIG (reference sequence).